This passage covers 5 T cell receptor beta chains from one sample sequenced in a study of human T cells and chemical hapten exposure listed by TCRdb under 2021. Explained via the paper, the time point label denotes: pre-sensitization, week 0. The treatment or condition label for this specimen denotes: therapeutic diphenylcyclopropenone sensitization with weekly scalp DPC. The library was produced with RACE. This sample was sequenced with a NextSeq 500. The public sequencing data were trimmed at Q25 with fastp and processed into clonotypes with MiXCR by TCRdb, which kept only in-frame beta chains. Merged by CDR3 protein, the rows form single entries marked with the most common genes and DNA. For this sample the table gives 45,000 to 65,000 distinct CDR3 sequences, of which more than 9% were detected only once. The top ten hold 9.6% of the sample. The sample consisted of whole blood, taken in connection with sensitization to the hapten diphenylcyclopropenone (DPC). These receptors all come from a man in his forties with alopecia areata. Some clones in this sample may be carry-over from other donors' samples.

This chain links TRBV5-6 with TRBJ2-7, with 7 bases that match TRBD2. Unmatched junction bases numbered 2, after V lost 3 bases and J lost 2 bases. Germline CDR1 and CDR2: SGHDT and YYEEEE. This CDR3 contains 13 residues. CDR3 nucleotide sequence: TGTGCCAGCAGCTCCCGGGGGGCCTACGAGCAGTACTTC. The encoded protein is CASSSRGAYEQYF.

CDR3 DNA: TGTGCCAGCAGTTTATTCGGACAGGGGGCGAATCGGGAGCTGTTTTTT. Translated: CASSLFGQGANRELFF. V gene TRBV27 combines with J gene TRBJ2-2, with 11 bases identical to TRBD1. Germline loops: CDR1 MNHEY, CDR2 SMNVEV (reference sequence). V shed 1 base, J shed 9 bases, and the junction held 7 bases outside the gene matches. This CDR3 is 16 amino acids long.

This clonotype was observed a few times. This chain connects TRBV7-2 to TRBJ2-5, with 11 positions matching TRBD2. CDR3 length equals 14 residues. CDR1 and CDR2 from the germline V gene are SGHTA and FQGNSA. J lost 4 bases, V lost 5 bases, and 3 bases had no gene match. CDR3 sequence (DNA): TGTGCCAGCAGCCATGGACTAGCGGGAGAGACCCAGTACTTC. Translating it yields CASSHGLAGETQYF.

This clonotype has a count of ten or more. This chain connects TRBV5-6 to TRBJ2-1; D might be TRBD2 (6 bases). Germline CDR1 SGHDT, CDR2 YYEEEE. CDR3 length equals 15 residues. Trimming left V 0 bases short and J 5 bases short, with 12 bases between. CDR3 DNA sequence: TGTGCCAGCAGCTTGGGCGCTAGCGTCAACAATGAGCAGTTCTTC. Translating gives CASSLGASVNNEQFF.

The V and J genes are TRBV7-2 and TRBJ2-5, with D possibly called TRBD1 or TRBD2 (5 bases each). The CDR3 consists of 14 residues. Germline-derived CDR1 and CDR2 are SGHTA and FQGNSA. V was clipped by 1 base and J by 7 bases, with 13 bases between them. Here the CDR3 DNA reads TGTGCCAGCAGCTTAGTGGGCAGGGAGAGGACCCAGTACTTC. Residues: CASSLVGRERTQYF.